This T cell receptor (beta chain) was sequenced in a study of T cells in Graves' hyperthyroidism and ophthalmopathy. Disease lasting under 3 months, a NOSPECS grade of at least 4, and a Clinical Activity Score of at least 3 were features of the ophthalmopathy patients. This clonotype showed up just a few times. Its antigen remains unknown. V was shortened by 0 bases and J by 4 bases, with 9 bases between the two germline ends. This CDR3 comprises 14 residues. Germline loops: CDR1 LNHNV, CDR2 YYDKDF (reference sequence). RNA transcripts were the template for amplifying TCR beta CDR3 regions. The HTBI primer set served for first-round RT-PCR of the TCR CDR3. TCRdb re-derived calls from the multiplex PCR reads in MiXCR, one entry per CDR3 protein. The sample holds about 640,000 distinct CDR3 sequences, less than 25% seen once. Whole-study results and caveats: Most clonotypes expanded in thyroid above 0.001 were likewise present in blood.

The V and J genes are TRBV15 and TRBJ1-1; possibly TRBD1 for D (5 bases). The receptor was isolated from a man between 25 and 39 years old with Graves' ophthalmopathy. Sequenced input: blood. The CDR3 is CATSREGVSTEAFF. CDR3 DNA sequence: TGTGCCACCAGCAGAGAGGGGGTCAGCACTGAAGCTTTCTTT.